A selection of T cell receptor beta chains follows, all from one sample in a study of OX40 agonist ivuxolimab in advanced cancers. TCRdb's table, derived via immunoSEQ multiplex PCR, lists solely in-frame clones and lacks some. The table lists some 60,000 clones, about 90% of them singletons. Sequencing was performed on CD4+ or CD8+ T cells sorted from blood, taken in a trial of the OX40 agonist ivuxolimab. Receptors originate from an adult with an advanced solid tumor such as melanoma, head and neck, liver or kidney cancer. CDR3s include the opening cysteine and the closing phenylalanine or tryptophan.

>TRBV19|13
CASSPGAGYGYTF
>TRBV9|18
CASTSWTSGRAMSGELFF
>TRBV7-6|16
CASSLGLAGRADTQYF
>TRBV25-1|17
CASSEFDRGRQFATQYF
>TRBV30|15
CAWSVGQAFNQPQHF
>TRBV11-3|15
CASSLGTSAQETQYF
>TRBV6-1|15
CASIRTGQGAEEQYF
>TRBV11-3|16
CASRLAGGPGDNEQFF
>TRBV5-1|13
CASSLDRNQPQHF
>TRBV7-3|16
CASSPRGGANTGELFF
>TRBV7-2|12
CASTLADRRQFF
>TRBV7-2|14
CASSLDFAGAEAFF
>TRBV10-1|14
CASSLPGTYNEQFF
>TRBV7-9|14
CASSRQGAGETQYF
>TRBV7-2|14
CASSDNRAVGEAFF
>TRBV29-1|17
CSVEDPLRRSGGNEQFF
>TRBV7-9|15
CASSSPGQGAYEQYF
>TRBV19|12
CASSISYNEQFF
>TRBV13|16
CASSLGTRRLIGELFF
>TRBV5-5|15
CASSPGTGIGRPQHF
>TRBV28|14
CASNSYTGYETQYF
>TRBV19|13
CASRPSGYNEQFF
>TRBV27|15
CASKGRGMGNQPQHF
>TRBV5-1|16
CASSPDGAPSSYEQYF
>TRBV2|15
CASASRVDGTDTQYF
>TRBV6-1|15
CASSEAWREFHEQYF
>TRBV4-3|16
CASSLHPLAGGGAQYF
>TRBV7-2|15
CASSFMTGGGNTIYF
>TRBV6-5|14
CASRGIGAIGTQYF
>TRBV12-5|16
CASGKEQGLLSDTQYF